A selection of T cell receptor beta chains follows, all from one sample in a study of T cell responses to AZD1222 COVID-19 vaccine. Assay: immunoSEQ multiplex PCR; the TCRdb copy retains only in-frame clones and omits some. The table has some 120,000 clones, about nine tenths seen once. The sequencing used peripheral blood, collected on day 0 of AZD1222 vaccination. These receptors were collected from an adult in good health. CDR3s include the opening cysteine and the closing phenylalanine or tryptophan. The D gene is left open where the match is weak. Clone size is given for some rows only: seen once, a few or many times, or a class if the clone is expanded.

d_call	v_call	clone_size	j_call	cdr3_nt	cdr3_aa
.	TRBV5-5	.	TRBJ1-4	TGTGCCAGCAGAAACATGGCAGGGGAAAAACTGTTTTTT	CASRNMAGEKLFF
TRBD1	TRBV7-9	.	TRBJ1-2	TGTGCCAGCAGCTTTCTGGGACAGTCTAACTATGGCTACACCTTC	CASSFLGQSNYGYTF
.	TRBV3-1/TRBV3-2	.	TRBJ1-2	TGTGCCAGCACCCACCGCGGGGGCTACTATGGCTACACCTTC	CASTHRGGYYGYTF
.	TRBV7-9	.	TRBJ1-3	TGTGCCAGCAGCTGGTCCATACAAGGAAACACCATATATTTT	CASSWSIQGNTIYF
.	TRBV28	.	TRBJ1-2	TGTGCCAGCAGCCCTGTTGGGAGCGGCTACACCTTC	CASSPVGSGYTF
.	TRBV6-5	.	TRBJ1-5	TGTGCCATCCGGGACCTAAAAAACCGCAATCAGCCCCAGCATTTT	CAIRDLKNRNQPQHF
.	TRBV28	.	TRBJ2-7	TGTGCCAGCAGGTCGCAGGGATCGAGTGAGCAGTACTTC	CASRSQGSSEQYF
TRBD2	TRBV27	.	TRBJ2-1	TGTGCCAGCAGTTTAATTAGCGGGAGACTAAGTGGTGAGCAGTTCTTC	CASSLISGRLSGEQFF
.	TRBV28	.	TRBJ1-1	TGTGCCAGCAGTATCGTGGACTACCGTGAAGCTTTCTTT	CASSIVDYREAFF
TRBD2	TRBV27	.	TRBJ2-1	TGTGCCAGCAGTTTATTTGCTAGCGGGAGCTCCTACAATGAGCAGTTCTTC	CASSLFASGSSYNEQFF
.	TRBV29-1	.	TRBJ2-5	TGCAGCGTTGAAGACGGGTACTTC	CSVEDGYF
.	TRBV7-2	.	TRBJ1-3	TGTGCCAGCAGCTTAGGGGGACACCTTGGTATCGGTGGAAACACCATATATTTT	CASSLGGHLGIGGNTIYF
.	TRBV7-6	.	TRBJ1-2	TGTGCCAGCAGCCCTCAGGCAGGCGAACTCAATGGCTACACCTTC	CASSPQAGELNGYTF
TRBD1	TRBV24-1	.	TRBJ1-2	TGTGCCACCGCACAGGGGCCGGGCTATGGCTACACCTTC	CATAQGPGYGYTF
TRBD1	TRBV5-1	.	TRBJ1-2	TGCGCCAGCAGCCCCGGGACAGGGAATGGCTACACCTTC	CASSPGTGNGYTF
.	TRBV2	once	TRBJ1-1	TGTGCCAGCAGTGATGCTACGGCTGAAGCTTTCTTT	CASSDATAEAFF
.	TRBV5-4	.	TRBJ2-1	TGTGCCAGCAGCCAGAGCGGATTCTCCTACAATGAGCAGTTCTTC	CASSQSGFSYNEQFF
TRBD2	TRBV11-1	.	TRBJ2-5	TGTGCCAGCAGCTCCTTGCGGGAGGGCCAAGAGACCCAGTACTTC	CASSSLREGQETQYF
TRBD2	TRBV7-6	.	TRBJ2-7	TGTGCCAGCAGCGGACTAGCGGGTTACGAGCAGTACTTC	CASSGLAGYEQYF
TRBD2	TRBV29-1	few	TRBJ2-7	TGCAGCGTATCTGCCCGGGGGGTCTACGAGCAGTACTTC	CSVSARGVYEQYF
.	TRBV7-9	.	TRBJ2-7	TGTGCCACCACCGCGGCTGACAGTACCTACGAGCAGTACTTC	CATTAADSTYEQYF
.	TRBV6-5	.	TRBJ1-5	TGTGCCACCCAGCGGGGGGCGGAGAGCAATCAGCCCCAGCATTTT	CATQRGAESNQPQHF
TRBD1	TRBV28	.	TRBJ1-5	TGTGCCAGCAGTGACATCCGGGACAGGGCTTACCTAATTGTGCCCCAGCATTTT	CASSDIRDRAYLIVPQHF
.	TRBV19	.	TRBJ1-5	TGTGCCAGTAGTATAGTTGGGCGACAGCCAAATCAGCCCCAGCATTTT	CASSIVGRQPNQPQHF
.	TRBV29-1	.	TRBJ2-5	TGCAGCGTTGATGCGGGTCAGTTACAGACCCAGTACTTC	CSVDAGQLQTQYF
.	TRBV12-3/TRBV12-4	once	TRBJ2-1	TGTGCCAGCAGTCTCGGCCCCTACAATGAGCAGTTCTTC	CASSLGPYNEQFF
.	TRBV12-3/TRBV12-4	.	TRBJ2-7	TGTGCCAGCGGCAGGGGCTACGAGCAGTACTTC	CASGRGYEQYF